This T cell receptor (beta chain) derives from a study of T cells in Graves' hyperthyroidism and ophthalmopathy. Study conclusions and caveats: Ophthalmopathy was predicted by the model a median of roughly 6.7 months ahead of onset.

Hyperthyroidism had been newly diagnosed in patients aged 18 to 65, and its duration was under 2 months. Uncontrolled infections, other autoimmune diseases, pregnancy or lactation led to exclusion of patients. The CDR3 regions of TCR beta were amplified from RNA transcripts. Carried out on the TCR CDR3, a first-round RT-PCR used the HTBI primer set. TCRdb used MiXCR to reprocess the multiplex PCR reads, holding one entry per CDR3 protein. The table lists some 560,000 distinct CDR3 sequences, approximately 14% of them singletons. In its sample, this clonotype was seen many times. Its antigen is unidentified. This clonotype was obtained from a woman in her thirties or forties with Graves' hyperthyroidism. The specimen was blood.

CDR3 nucleotides: TGTGCCAGCTCACCACAGGGATTTACAGGGAGAAGCACTGAAGCTTTCTTT. It yields the protein CASSPQGFTGRSTEAFF. The chain is built from TRBV18 and TRBJ1-1, with a weak D call TRBD1 (6 bases). V was clipped by 1 base and J by 4 bases, with 19 bases between them. The germline gives CDR1 KGHSH, CDR2 LQKENI. CDR3 length: 17 residues.